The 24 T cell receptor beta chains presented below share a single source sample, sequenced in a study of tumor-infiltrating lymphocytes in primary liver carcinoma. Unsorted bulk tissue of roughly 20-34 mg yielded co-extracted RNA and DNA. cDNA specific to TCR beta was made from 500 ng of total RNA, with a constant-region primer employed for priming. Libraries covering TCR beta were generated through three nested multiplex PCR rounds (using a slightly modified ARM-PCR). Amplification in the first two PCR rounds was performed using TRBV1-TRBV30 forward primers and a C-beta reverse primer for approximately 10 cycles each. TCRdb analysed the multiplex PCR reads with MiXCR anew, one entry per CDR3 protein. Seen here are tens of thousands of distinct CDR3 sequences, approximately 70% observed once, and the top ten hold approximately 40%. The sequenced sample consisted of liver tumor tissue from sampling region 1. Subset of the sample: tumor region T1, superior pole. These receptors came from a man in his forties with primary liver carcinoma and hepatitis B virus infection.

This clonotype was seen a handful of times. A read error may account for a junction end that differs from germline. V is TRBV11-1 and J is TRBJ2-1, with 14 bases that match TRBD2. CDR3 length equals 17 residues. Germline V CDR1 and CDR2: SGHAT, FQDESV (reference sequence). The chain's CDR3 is CASSLGLAGEVDNEQLF. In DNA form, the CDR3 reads TGTGCCAGCAGCCTGGGACTAGCGGGAGAAGTTGACAATGAGCAGCTCTTC.

The CDR3 spells CSVSGGSGEKLFF. The CDR3 region has the DNA TGCAGCGTGAGTGGAGGGTCGGGAGAAAAACTGTTTTTT. The chain couples TRBV29-1 to TRBJ1-4; D is uncertain. The CDR3 extends over 13 amino acids. V lost 6 bases, J lost 8 bases, and 16 bases lay in between. Germline V gene data show CDR1 as SQVTM and CDR2 as ANQGSEA.

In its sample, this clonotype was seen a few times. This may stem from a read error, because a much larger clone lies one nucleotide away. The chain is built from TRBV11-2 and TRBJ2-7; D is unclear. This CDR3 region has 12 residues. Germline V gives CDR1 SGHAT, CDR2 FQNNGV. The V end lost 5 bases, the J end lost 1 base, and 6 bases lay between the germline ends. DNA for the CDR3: TGTGCCAGCAGCCTTGCATCCTACGAGCAGTACTTC. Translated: CASSLASYEQYF.

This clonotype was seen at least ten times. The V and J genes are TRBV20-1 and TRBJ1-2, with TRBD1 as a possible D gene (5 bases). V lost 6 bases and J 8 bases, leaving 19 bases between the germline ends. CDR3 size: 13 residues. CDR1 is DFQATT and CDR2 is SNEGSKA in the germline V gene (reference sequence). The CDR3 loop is CSAQDLGGAGYTF. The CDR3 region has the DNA TGCAGTGCCCAAGACCTCGGTGGGGCCGGCTACACCTTC.

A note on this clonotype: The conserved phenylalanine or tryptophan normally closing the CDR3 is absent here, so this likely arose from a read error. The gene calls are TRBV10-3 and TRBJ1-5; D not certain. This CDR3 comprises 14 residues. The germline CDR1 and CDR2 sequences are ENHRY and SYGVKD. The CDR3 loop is CAISEYEGNQLQHL. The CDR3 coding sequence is TGTGCCATCAGTGAGTATGAGGGCAATCAGCTCCAGCATCTT.

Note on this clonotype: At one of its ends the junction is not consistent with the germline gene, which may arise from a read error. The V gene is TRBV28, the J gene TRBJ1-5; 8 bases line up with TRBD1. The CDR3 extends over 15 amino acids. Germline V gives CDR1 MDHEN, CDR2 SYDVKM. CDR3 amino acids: CANSTPDRENQPQHF. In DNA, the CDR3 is TGTGCCAACAGCACCCCGGACAGGGAAAATCAACCCCAGCATTTT. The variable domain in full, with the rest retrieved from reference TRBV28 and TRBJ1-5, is DVKVTQSSRYLVKRTGEKVFLECVQDMDHENMFWYRQDPGLGLRLIYFSYDVKMKEKGDIPEGYSVSREKKERFSLILESASTNQTSMYLCANSTPDRENQPQHFGDGTRLSIL.

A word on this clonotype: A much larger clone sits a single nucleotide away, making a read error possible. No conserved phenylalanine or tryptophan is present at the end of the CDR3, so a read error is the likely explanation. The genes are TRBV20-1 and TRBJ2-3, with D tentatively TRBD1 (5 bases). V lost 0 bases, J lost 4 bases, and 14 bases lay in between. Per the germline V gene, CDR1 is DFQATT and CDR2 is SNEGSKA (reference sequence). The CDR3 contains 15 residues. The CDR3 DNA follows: TGCAGTGCTAGAGATGTGGGGTTCAGGGCAGATACGCAGTATCTT. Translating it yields CSARDVGFRADTQYL.

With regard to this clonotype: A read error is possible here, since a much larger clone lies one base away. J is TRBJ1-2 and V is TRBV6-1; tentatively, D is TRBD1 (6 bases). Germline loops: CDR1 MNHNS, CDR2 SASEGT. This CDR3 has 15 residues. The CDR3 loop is CARSEVGGAGRGYTF. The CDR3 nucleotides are TGTGCCAGAAGTGAAGTGGGGGGGGCTGGACGTGGCTACACCTTC.

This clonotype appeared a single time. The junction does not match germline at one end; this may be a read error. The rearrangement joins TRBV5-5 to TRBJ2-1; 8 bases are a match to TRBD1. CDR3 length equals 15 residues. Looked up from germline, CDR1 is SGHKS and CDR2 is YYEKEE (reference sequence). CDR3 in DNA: TGTGCCAGCAGCCCTGGACAGGGTTCCCAGAATGAACAGTTCTTT. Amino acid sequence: CASSPGQGSQNEQFF.

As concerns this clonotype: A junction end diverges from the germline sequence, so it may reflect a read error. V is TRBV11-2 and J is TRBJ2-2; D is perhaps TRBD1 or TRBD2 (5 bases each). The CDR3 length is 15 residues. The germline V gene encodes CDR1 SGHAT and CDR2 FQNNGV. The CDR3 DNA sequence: TGTGCCAGTAGCTTTAGGCAATCGAACACCAGGGAGCTGTCTTTT. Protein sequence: CASSFRQSNTRELSF.

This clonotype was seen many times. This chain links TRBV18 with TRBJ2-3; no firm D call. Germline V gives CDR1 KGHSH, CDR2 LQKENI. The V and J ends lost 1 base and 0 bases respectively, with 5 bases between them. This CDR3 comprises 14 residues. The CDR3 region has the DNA TGTGCCAGCTCACCACTCCCCAGCACAGATACGCAGTATTTT. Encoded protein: CASSPLPSTDTQYF.

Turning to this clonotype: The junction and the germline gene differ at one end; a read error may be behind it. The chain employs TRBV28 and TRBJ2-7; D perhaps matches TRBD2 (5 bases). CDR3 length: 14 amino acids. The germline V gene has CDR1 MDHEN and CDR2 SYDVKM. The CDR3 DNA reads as TGTGCCAGCAGTCTCATAGAGGGAGCCTACGAACAGTACTTC. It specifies CASSLIEGAYEQYF.

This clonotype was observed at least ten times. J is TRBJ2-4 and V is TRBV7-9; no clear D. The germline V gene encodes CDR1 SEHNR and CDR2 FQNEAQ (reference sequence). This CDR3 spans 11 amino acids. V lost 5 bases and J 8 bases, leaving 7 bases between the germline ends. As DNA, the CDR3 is TGTGCCAGCAGCCCTCAAGACATTCAGTACTTC. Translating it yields CASSPQDIQYF.

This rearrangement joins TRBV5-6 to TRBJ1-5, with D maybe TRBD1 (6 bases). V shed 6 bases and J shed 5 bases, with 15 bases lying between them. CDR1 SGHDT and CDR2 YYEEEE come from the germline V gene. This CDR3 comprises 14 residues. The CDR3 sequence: CASTFRGGDQPQHF. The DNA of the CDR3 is TGTGCCAGCACCTTTAGAGGGGGTGATCAGCCCCAGCATTTT.

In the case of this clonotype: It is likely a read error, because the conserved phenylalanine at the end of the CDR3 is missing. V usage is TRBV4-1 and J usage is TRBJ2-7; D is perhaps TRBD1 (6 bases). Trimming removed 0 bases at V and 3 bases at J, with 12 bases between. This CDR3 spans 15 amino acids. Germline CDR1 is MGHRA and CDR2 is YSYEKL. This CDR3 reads CASSQDLGGGYEQYL. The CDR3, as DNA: TGCGCCAGCAGCCAAGATTTAGGGGGTGGCTACGAGCAGTACCTC.

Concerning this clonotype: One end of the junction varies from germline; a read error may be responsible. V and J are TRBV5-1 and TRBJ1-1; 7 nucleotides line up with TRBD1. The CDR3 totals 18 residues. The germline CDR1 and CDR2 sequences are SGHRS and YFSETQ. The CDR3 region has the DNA TGCGCCAGCAGCTTGGACGGGGGGATAGGGGGCTACGGGTATGAAGCTATCTTT. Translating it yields CASSLDGGIGGYGYEAIF.

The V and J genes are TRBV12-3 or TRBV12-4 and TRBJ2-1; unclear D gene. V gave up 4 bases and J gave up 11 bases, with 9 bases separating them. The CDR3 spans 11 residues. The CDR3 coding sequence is TGTGCCAGCAGTTCAGCCGTTAAGCAGTTCTTC. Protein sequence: CASSSAVKQFF.

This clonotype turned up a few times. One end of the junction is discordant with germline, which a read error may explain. CDR3 sequence: CTSSYLGHNTEAFF. The CDR3 bases are TGTACCAGCAGTTACCTTGGACACAACACTGAAGCCTTCTTT. The rearrangement links TRBV6-6 to TRBJ1-1; weak D call: TRBD1 (5 bases). CDR3 length: 14 amino acids. CDR1 and CDR2 (germline): MNHNY, SVGAGI (reference sequence).

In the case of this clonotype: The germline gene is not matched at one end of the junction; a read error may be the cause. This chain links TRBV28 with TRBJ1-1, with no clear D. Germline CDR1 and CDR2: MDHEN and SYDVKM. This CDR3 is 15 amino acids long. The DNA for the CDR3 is TGTGCCAGCAGTGCCCGGAGTGGGCAGTTTACTGAACCTTTCTTT. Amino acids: CASSARSGQFTEPFF. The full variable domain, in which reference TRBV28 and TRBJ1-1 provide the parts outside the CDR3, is DVKVTQSSRYLVKRTGEKVFLECVQDMDHENMFWYRQDPGLGLRLIYFSYDVKMKEKGDIPEGYSVSREKKERFSLILESASTNQTSMYLCASSARSGQFTEPFFGQGTRLTVV.

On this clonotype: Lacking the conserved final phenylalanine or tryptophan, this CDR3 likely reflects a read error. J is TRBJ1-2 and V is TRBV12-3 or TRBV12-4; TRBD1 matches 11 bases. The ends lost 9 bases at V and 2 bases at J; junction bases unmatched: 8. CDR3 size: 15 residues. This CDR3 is CARSFGQGANYGYTL. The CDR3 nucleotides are TGTGCCAGGAGCTTCGGACAGGGGGCAAACTATGGCTACACCTTG.

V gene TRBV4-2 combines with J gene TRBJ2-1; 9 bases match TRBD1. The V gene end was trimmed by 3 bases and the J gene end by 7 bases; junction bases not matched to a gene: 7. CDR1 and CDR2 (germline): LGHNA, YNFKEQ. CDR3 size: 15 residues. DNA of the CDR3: TGTGCCAGCAGCCATGACGACAGGGGGATAAATGAGCAGTTCTTC. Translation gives CASSHDDRGINEQFF.

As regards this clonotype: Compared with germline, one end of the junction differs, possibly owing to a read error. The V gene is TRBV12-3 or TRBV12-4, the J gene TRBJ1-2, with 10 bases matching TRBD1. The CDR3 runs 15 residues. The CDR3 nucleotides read TGTGTCAGCAGCCCCGGACAGGGGGTAAACTATGGCTACACCTTC. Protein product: CVSSPGQGVNYGYTF.

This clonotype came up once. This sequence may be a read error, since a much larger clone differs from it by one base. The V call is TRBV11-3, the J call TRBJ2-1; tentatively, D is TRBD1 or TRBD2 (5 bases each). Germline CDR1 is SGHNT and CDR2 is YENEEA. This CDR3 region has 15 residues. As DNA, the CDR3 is TGTGCCAGCTGCTTAGATCGGGGCCAGGGTGCTGAGCAGTTCTTC. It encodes CASCLDRGQGAEQFF.

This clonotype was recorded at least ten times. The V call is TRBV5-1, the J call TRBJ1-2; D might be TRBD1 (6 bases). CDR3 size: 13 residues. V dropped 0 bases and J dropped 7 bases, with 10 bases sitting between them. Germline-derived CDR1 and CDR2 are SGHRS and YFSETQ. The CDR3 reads CASSLAGDTGYTF. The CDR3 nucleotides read TGCGCCAGCAGCTTGGCCGGGGACACTGGCTACACCTTC.